The next 9 T cell receptor beta chains were all read from a single sample in a study of T cells in Graves' hyperthyroidism and ophthalmopathy. TCR beta CDR3 regions were amplified from RNA. A set of HTBI primers served as the primers for a first-round RT-PCR of the TCR CDR3. TCRdb passed the multiplex PCR reads through MiXCR, listing each CDR3 protein once. The repertoire includes about 610,000 distinct CDR3 sequences, 16% of them detected once, and about 3.5% sits in the top ten. Sequenced sample: blood. The origin of the receptors is a woman in her thirties or forties with Graves' ophthalmopathy.

The chain combines TRBV11-2 with TRBJ2-7; either TRBD1 or TRBD2 may supply D (5 bases each). There are 14 residues in the CDR3. V gave up 5 bases and J gave up 0 bases, with 11 bases separating them. The germline V gene has CDR1 SGHAT and CDR2 FQNNGV. The CDR3 here is CASSTTGASYEQYF. The CDR3 DNA is TGTGCCAGCAGCACGACCGGGGCCTCCTACGAGCAGTACTTC.

This clonotype was seen many times. V is TRBV6-1 and J is TRBJ1-5; 7 positions match TRBD1. Germline V gene data show CDR1 as MNHNS and CDR2 as SASEGT. With V trimmed by 8 bases and J by 5 bases, 18 bases remained unmatched. The CDR3 is 17 amino acids. The CDR3 here is CASEKSPGTALYQPQHF. The DNA of the CDR3 is TGTGCCAGCGAGAAGAGCCCAGGGACAGCCCTGTATCAGCCCCAGCATTTT.

There are many counts of this clonotype. V is TRBV4-2 and J is TRBJ1-2; D may be TRBD1 (6 bases). Per the germline V gene, CDR1 is LGHNA and CDR2 is YNFKEQ. CDR3 length equals 17 residues. The V end lost 0 bases, the J end lost 2 bases, and 16 bases lay between the germline ends. The CDR3, as DNA: TGTGCCAGCAGCCAAGATTATCAGGGGCTGGTGAACTATGGCTACACCTTC. Its translation is CASSQDYQGLVNYGYTF.

This clonotype was seen many times. The chain links TRBV7-9 to TRBJ2-7; D remains unclear. CDR1 SEHNR and CDR2 FQNEAQ come from the germline V gene (reference sequence). The CDR3 runs to 12 residues. V lost 3 bases and J lost 1, with 4 bases in between. The CDR3 coding sequence is TGTGCCAGCAGCTTCGGTTCCTACGAGCAGTACTTC. Translated: CASSFGSYEQYF.

This clonotype was counted many times. The V and J genes are TRBV3-1 and TRBJ2-7; 11 bases are a match to TRBD2. The CDR3 loop spans 14 amino acids. From germline, CDR1 is LGHDT and CDR2 YNNKEL (reference sequence). Germline trimming cut 3 bases from V and 5 bases from J; bases unmatched to any gene: 3. The chain's CDR3 is CASSQLAGGNEQYF. The CDR3 nucleotides are TGTGCCAGCAGCCAGCTAGCGGGAGGCAACGAGCAGTACTTC.

The chain uses TRBV7-8 and TRBJ2-7; possible D gene TRBD1, 7 bases. In germline, CDR1 is SGHVS, CDR2 FQNEAQ. The CDR3 totals 15 residues. Trimming took off 4 bases at V and 5 bases at J, with 18 bases between the two ends. The CDR3 DNA follows: TGTGCCAGCAGCTGGGGACTCACAGGGGAACACGAGCAGTACTTC. Protein: CASSWGLTGEHEQYF.

This clonotype was detected many times. This sequence joins TRBV2 and TRBJ1-5; 7 nucleotides align to TRBD1. V was pared by 5 bases and J by 1 base, with 5 bases of the junction left unmatched. This CDR3 is built from 15 residues. Per germline, CDR1 SNHLY and CDR2 FYNNEI. CDR3 in amino acids: CASSQNRGSNQPQHF. The CDR3 nucleotides read TGTGCCAGCAGTCAAAACAGGGGAAGCAATCAGCCCCAGCATTTT. Full variable domain (rest looked up from reference TRBV2 and TRBJ1-5): EPEVTQTPSHQVTQMGQEVILRCVPISNHLYFYWYRQILGQKVEFLVSFYNNEISEKSEIFDDQFSVERPDGSNFTLKIRSTKLEDSAMYFCASSQNRGSNQPQHFGDGTRLSIL.

This clonotype was seen many times. The chain combines TRBV27 with TRBJ2-7; D is undetermined. The CDR3 covers 11 residues. Germline values: CDR1 MNHEY, CDR2 SMNVEV (reference sequence). V was shortened by 6 bases and J by 7 bases, with 10 bases between the two germline ends. CDR3 protein: CASRVGREQYF. In DNA form, the CDR3 reads TGTGCCAGCAGGGTAGGGCGGGAGCAGTACTTC.

This clonotype showed up many times. This chain links TRBV2 with TRBJ1-1; D remains unclear. The V gene's germline CDR1 is SNHLY and CDR2 FYNNEI. There are 13 residues in the CDR3. V was clipped by 6 bases and J by 5 bases, with 13 bases between them. The CDR3 reads CASSQDMGTEAFF. The DNA for the CDR3 is TGTGCCAGCAGCCAAGACATGGGGACTGAAGCTTTCTTT.